These 5 T cell receptor beta chains were all obtained from the same sample, sequenced in a study of tumor and adjacent non-tumor tissue in lung cancer. This sample's RNA came from whole unsorted tissue. This non-tumor lung sample came from over 3 cm beyond the tumor edge. TCRbeta libraries were built with three rounds of nested PCR, modified from ARM-PCR. TCRdb reprocessed the multiplex PCR reads via MiXCR and lists one record per CDR3 protein. The sample consists of under 80,000 distinct CDR3 sequences, roughly three quarters of them appearing once. The sample taken for sequencing was distant non-tumor lung tissue. These TCRs come from a man aged 55 to 69 with non-small cell lung cancer.

This clonotype was recorded a few times. It may be a read error: a sequence one base away is much more abundant. Here the CDR3 omits its conserved ending phenylalanine or tryptophan, so a read error is the likely source. V is TRBV29-1 and J is TRBJ2-1, with 8 bases that match TRBD1. The CDR3 totals 13 residues. CDR1 and CDR2 (germline): SQVTM, ANQGSEA. V lost 7 bases and J lost 4; bases outside the gene matches: 6. CDR3 coding DNA: TGCAGCGGCTCGGGACAGGATTACAATGAGCAGTTCTTA. Its protein product is CSGSGQDYNEQFL.

The V gene is TRBV7-8, the J gene TRBJ2-2; D is unresolved. V lost 6 bases to trimming and J lost 6 bases, with 11 bases between them. The CDR3 runs 13 residues. CDR1 is SGHVS, CDR2 FQNEAQ, per germline. The CDR3 spells CASRRIGSGELFF. CDR3 nucleotide sequence: TGTGCCAGCAGGAGGATTGGGTCCGGGGAGCTGTTTTTT.

With respect to this clonotype: The junction departs from germline at one end; a sequencing error may be responsible. The chain carries TRBV11-3 and TRBJ2-3; 7 bases align to TRBD2. From germline, CDR1 is SGHNT and CDR2 YENEEA. The CDR3 covers 16 residues. In DNA, the CDR3 is TGTGCCAGCAGTTCAGGGCTAGCGGATAGCACAGATACGCACTATTTT. This encodes CASSSGLADSTDTHYF.

This clonotype was seen more than once but under ten times. This may be a read error: a much more frequent sequence differs by one nucleotide. This rearrangement joins TRBV4-2 to TRBJ1-3; 7 bases map to TRBD1. CDR3 length equals 15 residues. The trim removed 2 bases at V and 3 bases at J, leaving 4 bases unmatched. Germline loops: CDR1 LGHNA, CDR2 YNFKEQ. DNA for the CDR3: TGTGCCAGCAGCCAAACACAGGGGTATGGAAACACCATATATTTT. Translating gives CASSQTQGYGNTIYF.

To note about this clonotype: At one end the junction does not follow the germline gene, possibly because of a read error. This chain uses TRBV13 with TRBJ2-1; D is unresolved. CDR3 length equals 17 residues. Per the germline V gene, CDR1 is PRHDT and CDR2 is FYEKMQ (reference sequence). The CDR3 here is CASSLGPRTIGFNEQFF. In DNA, the CDR3 is TGTGCCAGCAGCTTAGGCCCTCGTACCATAGGTTTTAATGAGCAATTCTTC.